The clone carrying this T cell receptor beta chain was counted a few times. Antigen unknown. This record comes from a study of shared clonotypes between healthy human individuals. Across the whole study: Aged 18 to 49, the donors were a couple of women and a few men.

Profiling relied on immunoSEQ multiplex PCR, and the TCRdb table lists in-frame clones only, not all of them. Of hundreds of thousands of clones listed, roughly four fifths are singletons. From germline, CDR1 is MNHNS and CDR2 SASEGT. V dropped 3 bases and J dropped 9; count of bases not matched to a gene: 11. The CDR3 length is 15 residues. Study observations and caveats: Sampling was confined to blood; repertoires within tissues likely differ.

Extraction of genomic DNA in unsorted samples used 86 million or so PBMCs. The sample comprised PBMCs. This sequence joins TRBV6-1 and TRBJ2-1; 7 bases fit TRBD2. The sequence came from a woman between 35 and 50 years old in good health. Some clones in this sample may be carry-over from other donors' samples. CDR3 sequence reads: CASSEELAGGSEQFF. The CDR3 region has the DNA TGTGCCAGCAGTGAGGAGTTAGCCGGGGGGAGTGAGCAGTTCTTC.